This is a list of T cell receptor beta chains from one sample in a study of blood T cell repertoires in COVID-19. Clones were sequenced by immunoSEQ multiplex PCR, and TCRdb holds only the in-frame ones, with some missing. Counted here are hundreds of thousands of clones, more than 85% occurring once; the ten biggest clones make up 1.3%. The specimen was peripheral blood. The receptors stem from a man between 65 and 80 years old with acute or convalescent COVID-19. Each CDR3 is given with its conserved first and last residue. Fields, in order: clone size, J gene, D gene, V gene, CDR3 protein, CDR3 DNA. D genes are given only for firm matches. A clone size is listed for some rows: how often the clone was seen (once, few, many), or a class if it is expanded.

NA,TRBJ2-2,NA,TRBV21-1,CASRKGTANTGELFF,TGTGCCAGCCGGAAGGGGACAGCAAACACCGGGGAGCTGTTTTTT
NA,TRBJ2-7,TRBD2,TRBV2,CASSVSGARQYF,TGTGCCAGCAGTGTTAGCGGGGCGAGGCAGTACTTC
NA,TRBJ2-3,TRBD2,TRBV2,CASSDSPEDDSGGSKDTQYF,TGTGCCAGCAGTGATTCTCCAGAAGACGATAGCGGGGGGTCAAAGGATACGCAGTATTTT
NA,TRBJ1-6,TRBD1,TRBV19,CASSGQGRTPLHF,TGTGCCAGTAGTGGACAGGGGAGAACACCCCTCCACTTT
NA,TRBJ2-3,TRBD1,TRBV5-5,CASSWRTGPNTDTQYF,TGTGCCAGCAGCTGGCGGACAGGACCCAACACAGATACGCAGTATTTT
NA,TRBJ1-2,NA,TRBV6-6,CASSRDYGYTF,TGTGCCAGCAGCCGGGATTATGGCTACACCTTC
NA,TRBJ1-4,NA,TRBV10-3,CAISETAATNEKLFF,TGTGCCATCAGTGAGACAGCAGCAACTAATGAAAAACTGTTTTTT
NA,TRBJ2-1,NA,TRBV19,CASSRGGGVNEQFF,TGTGCCAGTAGTAGGGGCGGCGGGGTCAATGAGCAGTTCTTC
NA,TRBJ2-1,NA,TRBV5-6,CASSLQREQFF,TGTGCCAGCAGCTTGCAGCGCGAGCAGTTCTTC
once,TRBJ2-5,TRBD1,TRBV7-2,CASSLRGPSGEETQYF,TGTGCCAGCAGCTTAAGGGGGCCCTCAGGGGAAGAGACCCAGTACTTC
NA,TRBJ1-1,NA,TRBV5-1,CASSLAGVTEAFF,TGCGCCAGCAGCTTGGCGGGGGTCACTGAAGCTTTCTTT
NA,TRBJ1-5,NA,TRBV5-5,CASSRSWTEGNQPQHF,TGTGCCAGCAGCCGGTCGTGGACAGAGGGCAATCAGCCCCAGCATTTT
once,TRBJ2-7,TRBD1,TRBV28,CASHTGTGSYEQYF,TGTGCCAGCCACACCGGGACAGGCTCCTACGAGCAGTACTTC
NA,TRBJ2-3,TRBD2,TRBV28,CASSRHASGRFTDTQYF,TGTGCCAGCAGCAGACACGCTAGCGGGAGGTTCACAGATACGCAGTATTTT
NA,TRBJ2-7,NA,TRBV11-2,CASSLGASRRFDEQYF,TGTGCCAGCAGCTTGGGGGCTAGCCGCAGATTTGACGAGCAGTACTTC
NA,TRBJ2-5,TRBD2,TRBV6-2/TRBV6-3,CASSQLAGLGVETQYF,TGTGCCAGCAGTCAATTAGCGGGCCTAGGGGTAGAGACCCAGTACTTC
NA,TRBJ2-1,NA,TRBV28,CASPPRDIFYNEQFF,TGTGCCAGCCCCCCCCGGGACATTTTCTACAATGAGCAGTTCTTC
NA,TRBJ2-2,NA,TRBV7-9,CASSAVQGSGELFF,TGTGCCAGCAGCGCCGTACAGGGTTCCGGGGAGCTGTTTTTT
NA,TRBJ1-5,TRBD1,TRBV27,CASSLDRVGNQPQHF,TGTGCCAGCAGTTTGGACAGGGTTGGAAATCAGCCCCAGCATTTT
NA,TRBJ1-2,NA,TRBV5-1,CASRTDIMLANYGYTF,TGCGCCAGCAGGACGGACATCATGTTAGCTAACTATGGCTACACCTTC
NA,TRBJ2-2,TRBD1,TRBV10-3,CAISETSTGVDLFF,TGTGCCATCAGTGAGACGTCGACAGGGGTGGATCTGTTTTTT
NA,TRBJ1-1,NA,TRBV2,CASSETEHTEAFF,TGTGCCAGCAGTGAGACGGAGCACACTGAAGCTTTCTTT
NA,TRBJ1-1,NA,TRBV25-1,CASSSTTNTEAFF,TGTGCCAGCAGTAGTACGACTAACACTGAAGCTTTCTTT
NA,TRBJ1-6,NA,TRBV9,CASSVAGNNSPLHF,TGTGCCAGCAGCGTAGCGGGGAATAATTCACCCCTCCACTTT